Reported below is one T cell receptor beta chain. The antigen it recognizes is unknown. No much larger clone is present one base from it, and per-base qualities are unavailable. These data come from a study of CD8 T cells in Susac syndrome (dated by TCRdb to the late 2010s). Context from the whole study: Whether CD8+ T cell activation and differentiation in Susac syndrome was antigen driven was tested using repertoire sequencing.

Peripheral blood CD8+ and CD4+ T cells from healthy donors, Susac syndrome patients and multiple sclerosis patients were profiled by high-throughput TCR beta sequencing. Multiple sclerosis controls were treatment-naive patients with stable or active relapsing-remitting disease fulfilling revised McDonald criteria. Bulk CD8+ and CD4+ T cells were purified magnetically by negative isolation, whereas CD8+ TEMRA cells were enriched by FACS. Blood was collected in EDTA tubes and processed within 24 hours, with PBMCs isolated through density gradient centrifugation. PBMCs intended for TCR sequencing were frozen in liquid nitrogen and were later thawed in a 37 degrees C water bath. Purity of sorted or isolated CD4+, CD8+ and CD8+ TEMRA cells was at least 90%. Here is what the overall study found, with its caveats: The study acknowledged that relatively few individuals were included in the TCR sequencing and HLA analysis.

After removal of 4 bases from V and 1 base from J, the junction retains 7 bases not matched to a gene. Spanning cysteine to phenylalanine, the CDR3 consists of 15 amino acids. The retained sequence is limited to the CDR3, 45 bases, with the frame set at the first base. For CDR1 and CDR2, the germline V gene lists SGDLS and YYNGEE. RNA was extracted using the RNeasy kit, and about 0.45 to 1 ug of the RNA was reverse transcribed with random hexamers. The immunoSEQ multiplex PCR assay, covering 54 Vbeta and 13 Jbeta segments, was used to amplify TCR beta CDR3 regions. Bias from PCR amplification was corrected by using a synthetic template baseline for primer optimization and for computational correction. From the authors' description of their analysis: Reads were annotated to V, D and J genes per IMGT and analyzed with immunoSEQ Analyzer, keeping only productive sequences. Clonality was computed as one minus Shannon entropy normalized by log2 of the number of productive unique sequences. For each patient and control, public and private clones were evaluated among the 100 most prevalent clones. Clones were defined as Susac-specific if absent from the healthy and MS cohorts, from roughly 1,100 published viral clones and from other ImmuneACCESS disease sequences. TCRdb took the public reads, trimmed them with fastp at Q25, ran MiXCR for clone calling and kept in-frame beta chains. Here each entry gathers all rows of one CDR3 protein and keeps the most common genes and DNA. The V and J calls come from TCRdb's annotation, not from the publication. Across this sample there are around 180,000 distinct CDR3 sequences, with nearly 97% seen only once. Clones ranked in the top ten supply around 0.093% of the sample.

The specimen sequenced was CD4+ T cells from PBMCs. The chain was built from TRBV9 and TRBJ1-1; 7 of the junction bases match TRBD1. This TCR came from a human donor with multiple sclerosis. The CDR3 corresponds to CASSPRQGSNTEAFF. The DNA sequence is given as TGTGCCAGCAGCCCCAGACAGGGTTCGAACACTGAAGCTTTCTTT.